This TCR beta chain was retrieved from a study of T cell responses to AZD1222 COVID-19 vaccine. Overall study context: Second-dose intervals of approximately 4 or approximately 12 weeks were pooled.

Data came from immunoSEQ multiplex PCR; TCRdb stores just in-frame clones and leaves some out. The table shows 120,000 to 150,000 clones, with 80% to 95% occurring only once. Study-wide points: CD4 TCRs associated with vaccination spanned spike, dominating at 160-218 and 743-854. Two doses of AZD1222 preceded a rise in Spike-specific TCR breadth and depth.

As regards this clone: No antigen is known for it.

V lost 1 base to trimming and J lost 13 bases, with 17 bases between them. There are 13 residues in the CDR3. The germline CDR1 and CDR2 sequences are SGHRS and YFSETQ. The TCR was taken from an adult in good health. The source was peripheral blood, collected on day 0 of AZD1222 vaccination. This rearrangement joins TRBV5-1 to TRBJ1-2, with a tentative D call TRBD1 (6 bases). The CDR3 sequence: CASSLTRDTGFTF. CDR3 coding DNA: TGCGCCAGCAGCTTGACCCGGGACACCGGGTTCACCTTC.